The text below deals with one TCR beta chain. The antigen remains unidentified. Trimming stripped 3 bases from V and 0 bases from J, with 12 bases between. The CDR3 length is 15 residues. The germline CDR1 and CDR2 sequences are SGHVS and FNYEAQ. TCRbeta library preparation incorporated unique molecular identifiers. One entry per CDR3 protein, called by TCRdb with MiXCR from the PCR reads. Of about 490,000 distinct CDR3 sequences in the sample, more than 9% were seen once. This sample was included in a study of T-cell reconstitution after alpha-beta-depleted transplantation in children. Whole-study findings and limits: Diversity and T-cell counts at one year after transplant derived mostly from new T cells. Some patients owed their high day-60 TCRbeta diversity to surviving recipient T cells and thymic progenitors. By about two months after transplant, alpha-beta T cells reportedly arose from several hundred graft clones that had expanded.

The rearrangement links TRBV7-6 to TRBJ2-7; possible D gene TRBD1, 6 bases. This receptor was identified in a child aged 2-15 years with inherited bone marrow failure, due to receive a stem cell transplant. The source material was PBMCs, sampled before TCRalphabeta/CD19-depleted stem cell transplant. The CDR3 nucleotides read TGTGCCAGCAGCTTTGGGACATTAGACTCCTACGAGCAGTACTTC. It yields the protein CASSFGTLDSYEQYF.